This is a list of T cell receptor beta chains from one sample in a study of T cell changes during pregnancy in multiple sclerosis. Data came from immunoSEQ multiplex PCR; TCRdb stores just in-frame clones and leaves some out. The sample lists 80,000 to 95,000 clones; roughly 95% were seen once. The sample was peripheral blood, taken in the third trimester of pregnancy. The receptors were gathered from a female donor in good health, enrolled as a control in a pregnancy study. The CDR3 runs from the conserved cysteine through the conserved F or W. Fields, in order: J gene, CDR3 length, clone size, V gene, D gene, CDR3 DNA, CDR3 protein. The D gene is left open where the match is weak. Rows may omit the clone size; those that give it use once, few, many or a size class.

TRBJ2-5 | 16 | . | TRBV9 | TRBD2 | TGTGCCAGCAGCGTAACCGGGACTAGCGGGAGCGAGACCCAGTACTTC | CASSVTGTSGSETQYF
TRBJ1-1 | 15 | . | TRBV18 | . | TGTGCCAGCTCAAAAACCGACCGGGGAGACACTGAAGCTTTCTTT | CASSKTDRGDTEAFF
TRBJ2-1 | 17 | . | TRBV14 | . | TGTGCCAGCAGCCAACTGGGAGGGGGGATCCGAGGGAATGAGCAGTTCTTC | CASSQLGGGIRGNEQFF
TRBJ2-1 | 14 | . | TRBV6-6 | TRBD1 | TGTGCCAGCAGTTACCAGGACAGGGCTGATGAGCAGTTCTTC | CASSYQDRADEQFF
TRBJ2-4 | 18 | . | TRBV29-1 | TRBD2 | TGCAGCGTTGTCCTCTTGGCTAGCGGGAGGGCCGGCAAAAACATTCAGTACTTC | CSVVLLASGRAGKNIQYF
TRBJ2-1 | 15 | . | TRBV6-6 | TRBD2 | TGTGCCAGCAGTCTACTAGCGGGAGGGTTCAATGAGCAGTTCTTC | CASSLLAGGFNEQFF
TRBJ2-1 | 15 | . | TRBV4-1 | TRBD1 | TGCGCCAGCAGCCTGACAGGGCTAGCCTACAATGAGCAGTTCTTC | CASSLTGLAYNEQFF
TRBJ2-5 | 13 | . | TRBV7-9 | . | TGTGCCAGCAGCTTACTATCCCGGGAGACCCAGTACTTC | CASSLLSRETQYF
TRBJ2-7 | 16 | once | TRBV28 | TRBD2 | TGTGCCAGCAGTCCCGGGACTAGCGGCTTCTCCTACGAGCAGTACTTC | CASSPGTSGFSYEQYF
TRBJ2-6 | 13 | . | TRBV13 | . | TGTGCCAGCAGCCTCTCTGGGGCCAACGTCCTGACTTTC | CASSLSGANVLTF
TRBJ2-1 | 13 | . | TRBV27 | . | TGTGCCAGCAGTCCCACTTCTTACAATGAGCAGTTCTTC | CASSPTSYNEQFF
TRBJ2-1 | 17 | . | TRBV11-2 | TRBD2 | TGTGCCAGCAGCTTACGTTTTTCCGGGGGGACCTACAATGAGCAGTTCTTC | CASSLRFSGGTYNEQFF
TRBJ1-1 | 15 | . | TRBV7-9 | . | TGTGCCAGCAGCTTAGCGGCAGGAAAGAACACTGAAGCTTTCTTT | CASSLAAGKNTEAFF
TRBJ1-1 | 17 | once | TRBV4-1 | TRBD1 | TGCGCCAGCAGCCCCGGACAGGGTCGATTTGGGAACACTGAAGCTTTCTTT | CASSPGQGRFGNTEAFF
TRBJ1-5 | 16 | . | TRBV19 | . | TGTGCCAGTATTCATATGGCCGCACAGTTGGTACAGCCCCAGCATTTT | CASIHMAAQLVQPQHF
TRBJ1-4 | 17 | . | TRBV30 | TRBD1 | TGTGCCTGGAGGGGGTTGGGGACAGGCGACCGTAATGAAAAACTGTTTTTT | CAWRGLGTGDRNEKLFF
TRBJ1-2 | 11 | . | TRBV20-1 | . | TGCAGTGAGGGGGGGGACTATGGCTACACCTTC | CSEGGDYGYTF
TRBJ2-7 | 13 | . | TRBV27 | . | TGTGCCAGTTCGGACACCCTAGCCTACGAGCAGTACTTC | CASSDTLAYEQYF
TRBJ2-1 | 16 | . | TRBV6-6 | TRBD1 | TGTGCCAGCACCCCACAGACAGGGTCATTAGCGAATGAGCAGTTCTTC | CASTPQTGSLANEQFF
TRBJ2-3 | 15 | . | TRBV13 | TRBD2 | TGTGCCAGCAGCTTTAGGACTAGCGGAGCGGATACGCAGTATTTT | CASSFRTSGADTQYF
TRBJ1-2 | 14 | . | TRBV27 | TRBD1 | TGTGCCAGCAGTTCGGAACAGGGGGTCTATGGCTACACCTTC | CASSSEQGVYGYTF
TRBJ1-4 | 15 | . | TRBV28 | . | TGTGCCAGCACCTCTATATCTTCAACTAATGAAAAACTGTTTTTT | CASTSISSTNEKLFF
TRBJ2-7 | 17 | . | TRBV29-1 | . | TGCAGCGTTGAACAAGGGGCCGACGCCTTCGGATCGGGCGAGCAGTACTTC | CSVEQGADAFGSGEQYF
TRBJ2-3 | 18 | once | TRBV4-2 | . | TGTGCCAGCAGCCAAGTCGGAGGGTGGGAGATCGGCACAGATACGCAGTATTTT | CASSQVGGWEIGTDTQYF
TRBJ2-1 | 16 | . | TRBV11-2 | TRBD2 | TGTGCCAGCAGCTTAGATCTCCTCACTAGCGGGAATGAGCAGTTCTTC | CASSLDLLTSGNEQFF
TRBJ2-1 | 15 | . | TRBV27 | . | TGTGCCAGCAGTAACCGGGACTTGGCCTACAATGAGCAGTTCTTC | CASSNRDLAYNEQFF
TRBJ1-3 | 16 | . | TRBV28 | TRBD1 | TGTGCCAGCAGTTTACTCCTGGGACAGGGGAAAAACACCATATATTTT | CASSLLLGQGKNTIYF
TRBJ2-7 | 14 | . | TRBV7-7 | . | TGTGCCAGCAGCTCCCCGTTTACAACCTACGAGCAGTACTTC | CASSSPFTTYEQYF
TRBJ2-1 | 13 | . | TRBV5-4 | . | TGTGCCAGCAGCTGGGGGGAAGACAATGAGCAGTTCTTC | CASSWGEDNEQFF
TRBJ2-1 | 13 | . | TRBV30 | TRBD1 | TGTGCCTGGAACTTGGACCGCAGGGGGGAGCAGTTCTTC | CAWNLDRRGEQFF
TRBJ2-1 | 15 | . | TRBV6-6 | TRBD1 | TGTGCCAGCAAAAAAGGGACAGGGGGTCTCAATGAGCAGTTCTTC | CASKKGTGGLNEQFF
TRBJ2-3 | 16 | . | TRBV19 | TRBD2 | TGTGCCACCAGTATCGGGACAAGCGGGAGCGCAGATACGCAGTATTTT | CATSIGTSGSADTQYF
TRBJ1-3 | 15 | . | TRBV6-1 | . | TGTGCCAGCAGTGCCGGGATCTTCTCTGGAAACACCATATATTTT | CASSAGIFSGNTIYF
TRBJ2-7 | 15 | . | TRBV5-1 | . | TGCGCCAGCAGCTTGGATTCAGGGTCCTCCTACGAGCAGTACTTC | CASSLDSGSSYEQYF
TRBJ1-3 | 13 | . | TRBV4-1 | . | TGCGCCAGCAGCCCCCTTTCTGGAAACACCATATATTTT | CASSPLSGNTIYF
TRBJ1-2 | 15 | . | TRBV6-1 | . | TGTGCCAGCAGCTTGGGACTACTCCCCCTCTATGGCTACACCTTC | CASSLGLLPLYGYTF
TRBJ2-2 | 20 | . | TRBV2 | TRBD2 | TGTGCCAGCAGGTGGGACAAGAAGAAAACCCTAGCGGGAGGCACCGGGGAGCTGTTTTTT | CASRWDKKKTLAGGTGELFF
TRBJ1-1 | 13 | . | TRBV29-1 | . | TGCAGCGTTGATCCAGGGGTAGTCACTGAAGCTTTCTTT | CSVDPGVVTEAFF
TRBJ2-2 | 14 | . | TRBV28 | . | TGTGCCAGCAGCACGACAGGGAACACCGGGGAGCTGTTTTTT | CASSTTGNTGELFF
TRBJ2-7 | 16 | . | TRBV28 | TRBD2 | TGTGCCAGCAGTTTACTTTCGCGGGAGTGGTCGAACGAGCAGTACTTC | CASSLLSREWSNEQYF
TRBJ2-7 | 16 | . | TRBV7-8 | TRBD2 | TGTGCCAGCAGCCCGGGGCCGCGCGGGAGCTCCTACGAGCAGTACTTC | CASSPGPRGSSYEQYF
TRBJ2-3 | 16 | . | TRBV5-1 | TRBD2 | TGCGCCAGCAGCACCGGGACTAGCGGGAGTACAGATACGCAGTATTTT | CASSTGTSGSTDTQYF
TRBJ2-7 | 15 | . | TRBV6-6 | TRBD2 | TGTGCCAGCAGTCACCGACTAGCGGGACCCTACGAGCAGTACTTC | CASSHRLAGPYEQYF
TRBJ2-2 | 16 | . | TRBV28 | . | TGTGCCAGCCTCATGAGGAGCGCCCCGAACACCGGGGAGCTGTTTTTT | CASLMRSAPNTGELFF
TRBJ2-1 | 16 | . | TRBV29-1 | TRBD2 | TGCAGCGTTGGGGGGCGGGAGGGCCCGGGCTACAATGAGCAGTTCTTC | CSVGGREGPGYNEQFF
TRBJ2-4 | 17 | once | TRBV18 | TRBD1 | TGTGCCAGCTCACTAACCGTAACAGGGGCGGCCAAAAACATTCAGTACTTC | CASSLTVTGAAKNIQYF
TRBJ1-3 | 16 | . | TRBV5-6 | TRBD1 | TGTGCCAGCAGCTTTACCGGGACAGGGGTCGGAAACACCATATATTTT | CASSFTGTGVGNTIYF
TRBJ2-3 | 15 | . | TRBV29-1 | TRBD2 | TGCAGCGTTGAAGATCTGGTCAGGCGGGGGGAAACGCAGTATTTT | CSVEDLVRRGETQYF
TRBJ1-2 | 15 | . | TRBV9 | TRBD1 | TGTGCCAGCAGCCCAACGGACAGGTTAAACTATGGCTACACCTTC | CASSPTDRLNYGYTF
TRBJ2-4 | 16 | . | TRBV2 | TRBD1 | TGTGCCAGCAGCAAAGAGACGACAGGGGCCAAAAACATTCAGTACTTC | CASSKETTGAKNIQYF
TRBJ1-2 | 15 | . | TRBV6-6 | TRBD1 | TGTGCCAGCAGCTCCGTCGGACAGGTCAACTATGGCTACACCTTC | CASSSVGQVNYGYTF
TRBJ2-7 | 13 | . | TRBV7-2 | TRBD2 | TGTGCCAGCACCGACGGACTAGTGGGCGCCCAGTACTTC | CASTDGLVGAQYF
TRBJ1-2 | 14 | . | TRBV2 | TRBD1 | TGTGCCAGCAGTGGGACAGGGACGGGCTATGGCTACACCTTC | CASSGTGTGYGYTF
TRBJ2-7 | 13 | . | TRBV7-2 | . | TGTGCCAGCAGCCTGGGACTGGAATACGAGCAGTACTTC | CASSLGLEYEQYF
TRBJ1-6 | 15 | . | TRBV4-1 | . | TGCGCCAGCAGCTTCCGGGACACCGATAATTCACCCCTCCACTTT | CASSFRDTDNSPLHF
TRBJ2-3 | 15 | . | TRBV2 | . | TGTGCCAGCAGTGAAGGCTACTCTAGCACAGATACGCAGTATTTT | CASSEGYSSTDTQYF
TRBJ1-1 | 14 | . | TRBV28 | TRBD1 | TGTGCCAGCAGTTCCTACAGGGGGAACACTGAAGCTTTCTTT | CASSSYRGNTEAFF
TRBJ1-4 | 15 | . | TRBV15 | . | TGTGCCACCAACGAGGGGGTAACAACTAATGAAAAACTGTTTTTT | CATNEGVTTNEKLFF
TRBJ2-7 | 14 | . | TRBV25-1 | . | TGTGCCAGCAGTCCCGAGGACAGAACCTACGAGCAGTACTTC | CASSPEDRTYEQYF
TRBJ2-3 | 18 | once | TRBV5-4 | . | TGTGCCAGCAGCTCTGGGGCACTGTTTAGCTCCAACACAGATACGCAGTATTTT | CASSSGALFSSNTDTQYF